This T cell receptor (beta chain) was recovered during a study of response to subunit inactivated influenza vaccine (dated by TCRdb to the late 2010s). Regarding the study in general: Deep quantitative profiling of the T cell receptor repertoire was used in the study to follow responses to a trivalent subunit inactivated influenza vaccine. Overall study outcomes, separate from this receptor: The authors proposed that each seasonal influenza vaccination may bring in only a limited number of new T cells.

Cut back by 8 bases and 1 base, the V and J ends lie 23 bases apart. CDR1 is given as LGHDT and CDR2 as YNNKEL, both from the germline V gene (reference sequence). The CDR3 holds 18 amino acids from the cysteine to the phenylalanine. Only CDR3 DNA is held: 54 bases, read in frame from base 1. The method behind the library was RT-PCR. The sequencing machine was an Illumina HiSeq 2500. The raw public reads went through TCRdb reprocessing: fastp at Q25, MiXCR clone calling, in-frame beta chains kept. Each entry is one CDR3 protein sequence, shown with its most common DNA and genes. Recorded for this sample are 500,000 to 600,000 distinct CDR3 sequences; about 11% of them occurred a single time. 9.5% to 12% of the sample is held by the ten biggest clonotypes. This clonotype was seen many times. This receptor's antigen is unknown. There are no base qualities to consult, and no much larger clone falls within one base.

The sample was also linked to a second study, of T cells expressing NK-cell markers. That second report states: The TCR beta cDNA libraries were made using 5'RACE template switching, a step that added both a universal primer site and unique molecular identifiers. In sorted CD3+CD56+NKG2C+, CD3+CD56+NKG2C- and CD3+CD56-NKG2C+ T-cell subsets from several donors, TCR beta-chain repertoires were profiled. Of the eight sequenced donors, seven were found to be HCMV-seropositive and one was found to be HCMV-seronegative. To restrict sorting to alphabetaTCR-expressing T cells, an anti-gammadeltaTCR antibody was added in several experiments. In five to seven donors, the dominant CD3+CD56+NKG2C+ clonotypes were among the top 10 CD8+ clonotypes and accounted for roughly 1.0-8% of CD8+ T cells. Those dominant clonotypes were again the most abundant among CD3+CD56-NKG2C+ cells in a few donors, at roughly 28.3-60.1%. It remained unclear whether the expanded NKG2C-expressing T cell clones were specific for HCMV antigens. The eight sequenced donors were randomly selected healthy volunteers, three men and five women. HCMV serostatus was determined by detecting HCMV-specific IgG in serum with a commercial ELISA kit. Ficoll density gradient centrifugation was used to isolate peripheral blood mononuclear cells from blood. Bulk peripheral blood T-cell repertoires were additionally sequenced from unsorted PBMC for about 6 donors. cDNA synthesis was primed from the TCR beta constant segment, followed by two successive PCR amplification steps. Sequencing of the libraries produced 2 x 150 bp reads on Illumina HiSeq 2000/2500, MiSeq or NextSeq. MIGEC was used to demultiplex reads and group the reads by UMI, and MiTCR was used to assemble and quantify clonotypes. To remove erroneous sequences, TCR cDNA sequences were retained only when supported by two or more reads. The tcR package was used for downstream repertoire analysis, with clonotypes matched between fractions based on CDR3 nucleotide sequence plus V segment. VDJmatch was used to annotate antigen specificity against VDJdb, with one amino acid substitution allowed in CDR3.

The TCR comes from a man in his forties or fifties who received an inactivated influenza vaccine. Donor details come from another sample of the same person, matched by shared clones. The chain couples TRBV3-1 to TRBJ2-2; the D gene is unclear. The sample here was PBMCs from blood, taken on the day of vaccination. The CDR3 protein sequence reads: CASGNPVGLGQNTGELFF. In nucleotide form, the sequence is TGTGCCAGCGGCAACCCGGTAGGCCTCGGGCAGAACACCGGGGAGCTGTTTTTT.